Presented here are 22 T cell receptor beta chains from one specimen sequenced in a study of shared clonotypes between healthy human individuals. TCRdb's table, derived via immunoSEQ multiplex PCR, lists solely in-frame clones and lacks some. The data hold around 2.5 million clones, with 80% to 95% observed a single time. The sample taken for sequencing was naive CD4+ T cells from PBMCs. The subset here: CD45RA+ positively selected. The receptors here all came from a man younger than 35 in good health. Some clones in this sample may be carry-over from other donors' samples.

Here the CDR3 DNA reads TGTGCCAGCAGTGGCCTAGCGGGAGCTCTGGAGACCCAGTACTTC. Protein sequence: CASSGLAGALETQYF. The rearrangement uses TRBV2 and TRBJ2-5, with 10 bases identical to TRBD2. Germline loops: CDR1 SNHLY, CDR2 FYNNEI. Trimming cost V 4 bases and J 5 bases; bases outside gene matches: 7. This CDR3 contains 15 residues.

This chain uses TRBV4-1 with TRBJ2-7, with a tentative D call TRBD2 (6 bases). CDR3 length: 17 amino acids. Trimming removed 4 bases at V and 0 bases at J, with 19 bases between. Germline V gives CDR1 MGHRA, CDR2 YSYEKL. The CDR3 nucleotides are TGCGCCAGCAGCCGACGAGGAGGGCGGGATATCTCCTACGAGCAGTACTTC. This gives the protein CASSRRGGRDISYEQYF.

V and J are TRBV6-5 and TRBJ2-5; TRBD1 matches at 7 bases. Germline V lookup: CDR1 MNHEY, CDR2 SVGAGI. The CDR3 length is 15 residues. V trimming: 1 base; J trimming: 5 bases; junction bases outside the gene matches: 7. In DNA form, the CDR3 reads TGTGCCAGCAGTTACTTGCCAGGGGGTCGCGAGACCCAGTACTTC. This sequence encodes CASSYLPGGRETQYF.

The J gene is TRBJ2-7, the V gene TRBV2; the match to TRBD2 covers 11 bases. V was clipped by 6 bases and J by 6 bases; unmatched bases: 7. The CDR3 extends over 14 amino acids. Germline V lookup: CDR1 SNHLY, CDR2 FYNNEI. The CDR3, as DNA: TGTGCCAGCAGAACTAGCGGGAGATTCGGCGAGCAGTACTTC. It translates to CASRTSGRFGEQYF.

With respect to this clone: Compared with germline, one end of the junction differs, possibly owing to a read error. The chain has TRBV5-5 and TRBJ2-7, with 8 bases aligning to TRBD1. This CDR3 has 14 amino acids. The germline V gene encodes CDR1 SGHKS and CDR2 YYEKEE (reference sequence). The CDR3 bases are TGTGCCAGCAGCTCCTCAGGGGGCTCCAACGAGCAGTACTTC. Amino acid sequence: CASSSSGGSNEQYF.

The chain combines TRBV6-6 with TRBJ2-7, with 7 bases aligning to TRBD1. The germline V gene has CDR1 MNHNY and CDR2 SVGAGI (reference sequence). The ends lost 6 bases at V and 7 bases at J; junction bases unmatched: 12. This CDR3 has 14 amino acids. The CDR3 here is CASSLGGLEEEQYF. In DNA, the CDR3 is TGTGCCAGCAGCCTAGGGGGCCTAGAGGAGGAGCAGTACTTC.

The V call is TRBV5-1, the J call TRBJ2-5; perhaps TRBD1 as D (6 bases). Germline V gene data show CDR1 as SGHRS and CDR2 as YFSETQ. The ends were cut back, 0 bases at V and 1 base at J, with 16 bases in the middle. The CDR3 covers 17 residues. DNA for the CDR3: TGCGCCAGCAGCTTGGGAGTTATCGAAGGGGGCCAAGAGACCCAGTACTTC. It encodes CASSLGVIEGGQETQYF.

The chain recombines TRBV28 with TRBJ2-7; D not certain. The length of the CDR3 is 16 residues. Germline V CDR1 and CDR2: MDHEN, SYDVKM. V was cut by 5 bases and J by 0 bases, with 17 bases left in between. The CDR3 nucleotides read TGTGCCAGCAGTCCCGCAGGCTTACTGAGCTCCTACGAGCAGTACTTC. It codes for CASSPAGLLSSYEQYF.

The chain uses TRBV25-1 and TRBJ2-3, with D perhaps given as TRBD1 or TRBD2 (5 bases each). The CDR3 length is 15 residues. Germline assignment: CDR1 MGHDK and CDR2 SYGVNS. V was shortened by 3 bases and J by 4 bases, with 14 bases between the two germline ends. Written as DNA, the CDR3 is TGTGCCAGCAGTGAGCGGTGGGGGAATGCAGATACGCAGTATTTT. Encoded protein: CASSERWGNADTQYF.

The chain has TRBV7-9 and TRBJ2-5; TRBD2 matches 8 bases. V shed 5 bases, J shed 3 bases, and the junction held 11 bases outside the gene matches. Germline-derived CDR1 and CDR2 are SEHNR and FQNEAQ (reference sequence). The CDR3 is made up of 16 amino acids. CDR3 bases: TGTGCCAGCAGCCACGGCCGGACTAGCCTAGAAGAGACCCAGTACTTC. It translates to CASSHGRTSLEETQYF.

In the case of this clone: This sample also contains other DNA sequences that code for the same CDR3. This chain uses TRBV5-4 with TRBJ2-1, with TRBD2 matching over 10 bases. Germline CDR1 SGHNT, CDR2 YYREEE (reference sequence). This CDR3 spans 15 amino acids. V was clipped by 4 bases and J by 3 bases; unmatched bases: 4. Here the CDR3 DNA reads TGTGCCAGCAGCCTGACTAGCGGGCTCTACAATGAGCAGTTCTTC. This encodes CASSLTSGLYNEQFF.

The genes are TRBV28 and TRBJ2-7; 12 nucleotides align to TRBD1. Trimming cost V 6 bases and J 7 bases; bases outside gene matches: 10. The CDR3 is 15 residues long. The V gene's germline CDR1 is MDHEN and CDR2 SYDVKM. CDR3: CASSTPGQGAEEQYF. The CDR3 DNA reads as TGTGCCAGCAGCACCCCGGGACAGGGGGCCGAAGAGCAGTACTTC.

The J gene is TRBJ1-6, the V gene TRBV29-1, with 9 bases lining up with TRBD1. The germline gives CDR1 SQVTM, CDR2 ANQGSEA. V lost 6 bases to trimming and J lost 7 bases; unmatched junction nucleotides: 10. The CDR3 length is 15 residues. The CDR3 region is CSVATTTGGNSPLHF. Written as DNA, the CDR3 is TGCAGCGTGGCTACCACGACAGGGGGAAATTCACCCCTCCACTTT.

The chain couples TRBV6-6 to TRBJ1-2; TRBD1 matches at 8 bases. The CDR3 has 16 amino acids. The V gene end was trimmed by 6 bases and the J gene end by 4 bases; junction bases not matched to a gene: 13. CDR1 MNHNY and CDR2 SVGAGI come from the germline V gene (reference sequence). In nucleotides, the CDR3 is TGTGCCAGCAGCCCTGAGGGGGACAGGAACCCCTATGGCTACACCTTC. Amino acids: CASSPEGDRNPYGYTF.

J is TRBJ2-3 and V is TRBV5-4, with D possibly being TRBD2 (5 bases). The V gene's germline CDR1 is SGHNT and CDR2 YYREEE (reference sequence). The germline V and J ends were trimmed by 0 bases and 0 bases, with 14 bases remaining between them. The CDR3 sequence is 17 residues long. CDR3 DNA sequence: TGTGCCAGCAGCTTGGCCCTAGGGAGAGCAAGCACAGATACGCAGTATTTT. This translates into CASSLALGRASTDTQYF.

As to this clone: The same CDR3 is also encoded by other DNA sequences in this sample. The rearrangement joins TRBV5-1 to TRBJ2-4, with 12 bases matching TRBD2. CDR1 and CDR2 (germline): SGHRS, YFSETQ. The CDR3 is made up of 15 amino acids. Trimming at V came to 4 bases and at J to 10 bases, leaving 9 bases not matched to a gene. The DNA of the CDR3 is TGCGCCAGCAGCGGCCGACTAGCGGGAGAAGGAATTCAGTACTTC. It translates to CASSGRLAGEGIQYF.

This chain joins TRBV27 and TRBJ2-7; no clear D. With 6 bases removed from V and 2 bases from J, the gap between germline ends came to 14 bases. CDR3 length equals 14 residues. The germline V gene has CDR1 MNHEY and CDR2 SMNVEV (reference sequence). CDR3 residues: CASRAVGEAYEQYF. CDR3 in DNA: TGTGCCAGCAGGGCGGTAGGCGAGGCCTACGAGCAGTACTTC.

The genes are TRBV30 and TRBJ2-5, with TRBD2 identical over 7 bases. The better agreement between TRBJ2-7 and the DNA end casts doubt on the J call. The germline CDR1 and CDR2 sequences are GTSNPN and SVGIG (reference sequence). The CDR3 sequence is 16 residues long. CDR3 amino acids: CAWSGGAGYFAYEQYF. The CDR3 nucleotides read TGTGCCTGGAGTGGGGGAGCGGGATACTTCGCCTACGAGCAGTACTTC.

V and J are TRBV28 and TRBJ1-5; D gene uncertain. Germline V gene sequence: CDR1 MDHEN, CDR2 SYDVKM. The CDR3 totals 14 residues. Trimming shortened V by 4 bases and J by 7 bases, and 14 bases separated the two germline ends. CDR3 protein: CASSWAVQEQPQHF. CDR3 sequence (DNA): TGTGCCAGCAGTTGGGCAGTTCAAGAACAGCCCCAGCATTTT.

The rearrangement links TRBV2 to TRBJ2-4, with D perhaps matching TRBD1 or TRBD2 (6 bases each). V was cut by 6 bases and J by 4 bases, with 13 bases left in between. CDR1 and CDR2 from the germline V gene are SNHLY and FYNNEI. The CDR3 extends over 14 amino acids. The DNA for the CDR3 is TGTGCCAGCAGAGACCCGGGGGCAAAAAACATTCAGTACTTC. Protein sequence: CASRDPGAKNIQYF.

The chain uses TRBV12-5 and TRBJ1-1, with a tentative D call TRBD1 (6 bases). Per germline, CDR1 LGHNT and CDR2 FRNRAP. The CDR3 sequence is 14 residues long. Trimming stripped 4 bases from V and 3 bases from J, with 12 bases between. The CDR3 DNA reads TGTGCTAGTGGTTCCTCGACAGGCTACACTGAAGCTTTCTTT. The encoded protein is CASGSSTGYTEAFF.

This rearrangement joins TRBV19 to TRBJ1-1; the D is unclear. The germline CDR1 and CDR2 sequences are LNHDA and SQIVND (reference sequence). This CDR3 has 13 amino acids. Trimming removed 7 bases at V and 0 bases at J, with 9 bases between. The CDR3 coding sequence is TGTGCCAGTAATGACCCGATGAACACTGAAGCTTTCTTT. As protein: CASNDPMNTEAFF.